This TCR beta chain was sequenced for a study of T cell changes during pregnancy in multiple sclerosis. Clones were read by immunoSEQ multiplex PCR, and TCRdb kept only the in-frame ones, dropping some. Here the sample spans 50,000 to 65,000 clones, approximately 86% being singletons. The CDR3 totals 15 residues. V lost 4 bases, J lost 4 bases, and 15 bases lay in between. Germline lookup yields CDR1 SGHRS and CDR2 YFSETQ. This material consisted of CD4+ T cells from peripheral blood mononuclear cells, taken in the third trimester of pregnancy. The source is a female donor with multiple sclerosis, enrolled in a pregnancy study. This chain joins TRBV5-1 and TRBJ1-3, with D perhaps matching TRBD1 (5 bases). The CDR3: CASSLGVERGNTIYF. CDR3 DNA sequence: TGCGCCAGCAGCCTAGGGGTGGAACGGGGAAACACCATATATTTT.